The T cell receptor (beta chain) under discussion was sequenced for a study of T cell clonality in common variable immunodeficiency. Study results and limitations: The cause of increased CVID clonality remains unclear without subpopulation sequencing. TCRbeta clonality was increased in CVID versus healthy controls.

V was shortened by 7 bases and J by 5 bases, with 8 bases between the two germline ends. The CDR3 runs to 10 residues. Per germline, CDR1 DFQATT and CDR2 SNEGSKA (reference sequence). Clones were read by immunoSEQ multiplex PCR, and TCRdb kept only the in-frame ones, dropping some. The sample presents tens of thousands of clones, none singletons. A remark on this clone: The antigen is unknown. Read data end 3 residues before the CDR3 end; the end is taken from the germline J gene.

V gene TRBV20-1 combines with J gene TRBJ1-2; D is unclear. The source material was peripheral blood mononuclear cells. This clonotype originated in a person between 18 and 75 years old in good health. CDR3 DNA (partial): TGCAGTGGTAAGGGTTATGGC. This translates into CSGKGYG. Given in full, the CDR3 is CSGKGYGYTF.